One sample yielded the 20 T cell receptor beta chains listed below, sequenced in a study of technical replicates of blood from several donors. The repertoire was sequenced with immunoSEQ multiplex PCR; TCRdb's copy has only in-frame clones and lacks some. The data show tens of thousands of clones, just under 95% seen once. Sample: T cells isolated from PBMCs. The receptors were gathered from a human donor in good health.

The chain is built from TRBV19 and TRBJ2-5; D possibly corresponds to TRBD2 (6 bases). The CDR3 consists of 13 residues. Looked up from germline, CDR1 is LNHDA and CDR2 is SQIVND (reference sequence). Deletions cut 5 bases from V and 9 bases from J, with 16 bases between. The CDR3 DNA reads TGTGCCAGTAGTGAACTAGCTCAATCGGCCCAGTACTTC. It codes for CASSELAQSAQYF.

V and J are TRBV29-1 and TRBJ1-1; 10 bases line up with TRBD1. Germline V gives CDR1 SQVTM, CDR2 ANQGSEA. The CDR3 spans 13 residues. Trimming cost V 4 bases and J 4 bases; bases outside gene matches: 3. In DNA, the CDR3 is TGCAGCGTTGCCAGGACAGGGGGCACTGAAGCTTTCTTT. This translates into CSVARTGGTEAFF.

The rearrangement uses TRBV6-1 and TRBJ2-3; TRBD2 agrees at 10 bases. The CDR3 totals 15 residues. The junction had 3 bases not matched to a gene; V was cut back by 2 bases and J by 4 bases. Germline V CDR1 and CDR2: MNHNS, SASEGT. CDR3 DNA: TGTGCCAGCAGTGAATCTAGCGGGAGTCCAGATACGCAGTATTTT. Translation gives CASSESSGSPDTQYF.

The chain is built from TRBV6-1 and TRBJ2-1, with D possibly TRBD2 on 6 matching bases. Per germline, CDR1 MNHNS and CDR2 SASEGT. The CDR3 covers 17 residues. Trimming left V 4 bases short and J 0 bases short, with 16 bases between. The CDR3 region is CASSVYSSVSSYNEQFF. The DNA of the CDR3 is TGTGCCAGCAGTGTCTATTCTAGCGTGAGCTCCTACAATGAGCAGTTCTTC.

DNA for the CDR3: TGTGCCAGCAGCTCTCGGACTAGCGGGAGGGGTTACAATGAGCAGTTCTTC. Its translation is CASSSRTSGRGYNEQFF. The chain is built from TRBV11-3 and TRBJ2-1, with 15 bases identical to TRBD2. J gave up 4 bases and V 4 bases, and 5 bases lay outside the gene matches. CDR3 length equals 17 residues. Germline V lookup: CDR1 SGHNT, CDR2 YENEEA.

V gene TRBV10-3 combines with J gene TRBJ1-3; D may be TRBD1 (6 bases). Germline assignment: CDR1 ENHRY and CDR2 SYGVKD. The CDR3 is 16 residues long. V was shortened by 5 bases and J by 0 bases, with 14 bases between the two germline ends. The CDR3 reads CAISSGTPRSGNTIYF. The DNA for the CDR3 is TGTGCCATCAGTTCCGGGACACCTCGCTCTGGAAACACCATATATTTT.

This clone showed up just once. V gene TRBV27 combines with J gene TRBJ2-7; TRBD1 might be the D (6 bases). The CDR3 has 14 amino acids. In germline, CDR1 is MNHEY, CDR2 SMNVEV (reference sequence). Trimming pared 5 bases from V and 0 bases from J, leaving 11 bases between. CDR3 residues: CASSTGTHSYEQYF. The CDR3 bases are TGTGCCAGCAGTACCGGGACACACTCCTACGAGCAGTACTTC.

The chain combines TRBV14 with TRBJ1-2, with 9 bases matching TRBD1. Germline CDR1 is SGHDN and CDR2 is FVKESK. This CDR3 is 15 amino acids long. With 3 bases clipped from V and 8 bases from J, the junction kept 10 bases outside the gene matches. The CDR3, as DNA: TGTGCCAGCAGCCATGCCCGGACAGGGGTTGGCGGCTACACCTTC. It yields the protein CASSHARTGVGGYTF.

The V and J genes are TRBV28 and TRBJ1-1; 9 positions agree with TRBD1. Germline loops: CDR1 MDHEN, CDR2 SYDVKM. This CDR3 is built from 14 residues. Trimming took 6 bases from V and 1 from J; bases not matched to a gene: 3. The CDR3 sequence: CASSWTGENTEAFF. The CDR3 region has the DNA TGTGCCAGCAGCTGGACAGGGGAGAACACTGAAGCTTTCTTT.

There are a few counts of this clone. V is TRBV9 and J is TRBJ2-1, with 7 bases that match TRBD2. The V gene's germline CDR1 is SGDLS and CDR2 YYNGEE. V shed 0 bases, J shed 4 bases, and the junction held 4 bases outside the gene matches. The CDR3 consists of 15 residues. The CDR3 here is CASSVGRTSYNEQFF. CDR3 sequence (DNA): TGTGCCAGCAGCGTAGGTAGGACTAGTTACAATGAGCAGTTCTTC.

The chain uses TRBV11-3 and TRBJ2-7, with 7 bases that match TRBD1. Trimming at V came to 1 base and at J to 2 bases, leaving 5 bases not matched to a gene. Germline V gene data show CDR1 as SGHNT and CDR2 as YENEEA. The CDR3 extends over 15 amino acids. CDR3 sequence (DNA): TGTGCCAGCAGCTTAGCGACAGGGAATGCCTACGAGCAGTACTTC. It specifies CASSLATGNAYEQYF.

This clone has just one count. The V and J genes are TRBV27 and TRBJ2-5, with TRBD2 matching 8 bases. CDR1 is MNHEY and CDR2 is SMNVEV in the germline V gene (reference sequence). After removal of 10 bases from V and 7 bases from J, the junction contained 11 bases not matched to a gene. The CDR3 loop spans 13 amino acids. CDR3 coding DNA: TGTGCCACCCGGGGGGGCCCGATGGGGACCCAGTACTTC. Amino acid sequence: CATRGGPMGTQYF.

V is TRBV19 and J is TRBJ2-1; D is possibly TRBD1 (5 bases). The CDR3 totals 12 residues. CDR1 and CDR2 from the germline V gene are LNHDA and SQIVND (reference sequence). Trimming shortened V by 6 bases and J by 9 bases, and 12 bases separated the two germline ends. The CDR3 loop reads CASRVRDSEQFF. For the CDR3, the DNA is TGTGCCAGTAGGGTCAGGGATTCTGAGCAGTTCTTC.

This clone has just a few counts. The chain recombines TRBV10-1 with TRBJ2-7; 13 bases are shared with TRBD2. J lost 2 bases, V lost 6 bases, and 4 bases had no gene match. This CDR3 has 15 amino acids. Germline loops: CDR1 WNHNN, CDR2 SYGVQD (reference sequence). The CDR3 protein is CASSQTSGRAYEQYF. DNA for the CDR3: TGCGCCAGCAGCCAAACTAGCGGGAGGGCCTACGAGCAGTACTTC.

This clone was found once. The CDR3 reads CASSSRGFPYEQYF. The CDR3 DNA follows: TGTGCCAGTAGCTCCAGGGGTTTTCCCTACGAGCAGTACTTC. The V and J genes are TRBV19 and TRBJ2-7; maybe TRBD1 (6 bases). Trimming took 6 bases from V and 2 from J, leaving 14 bases between them. The CDR3 totals 14 residues. Germline V lookup: CDR1 LNHDA, CDR2 SQIVND (reference sequence).

The chain uses TRBV7-3 and TRBJ2-1; 7 nucleotides match TRBD2. The V segment lost 9 bases and the J segment 7 bases; nucleotides outside the gene matches: 9. The germline CDR1 and CDR2 sequences are SGHTA and FQGTGA. The CDR3 runs to 13 residues. The CDR3 reads CASTWEGRNEQFF. CDR3 nucleotides: TGTGCCAGTACGTGGGAGGGTCGGAATGAGCAGTTCTTC.

V and J are TRBV9 and TRBJ2-2; 10 bases agree with TRBD2. The germline gives CDR1 SGDLS, CDR2 YYNGEE. The CDR3 extends over 16 amino acids. Trimming took 4 bases from V and 1 from J; bases not matched to a gene: 4. CDR3: CASSTRTSGNTGELFF. CDR3 DNA: TGTGCCAGCAGCACCAGGACTAGCGGGAACACCGGGGAGCTGTTTTTT.

This rearrangement joins TRBV2 to TRBJ2-1; D call uncertain. The germline CDR1 and CDR2 sequences are SNHLY and FYNNEI. Trimming took 7 bases from V and 9 from J, leaving 19 bases between them. CDR3 size: 14 residues. CDR3 sequence reads: CASTVGVGNGEQFF. CDR3 sequence (DNA): TGTGCCAGCACAGTGGGCGTCGGTAATGGTGAGCAGTTCTTC.

The J gene is TRBJ1-1, the V gene TRBV5-4; TRBD1 aligns across 10 bases. There are 13 residues in the CDR3. Germline V gene lookup returns CDR1 SGHNT and CDR2 YYREEE (reference sequence). V lost 4 bases and J lost 5; bases outside the gene matches: 2. DNA for the CDR3: TGTGCCAGCAGCGGGACAGGGGAAACTGAAGCTTTCTTT. Translating gives CASSGTGETEAFF.

The CDR3 coding sequence is TGCGCCAGCAGTGGACAGCTCGCGGAAAGGACTGAAGCTTTCTTT. Its protein is CASSGQLAERTEAFF. V and J are TRBV4-3 and TRBJ1-1; D perhaps matches TRBD1 (6 bases). Germline CDR1 LGHNA, CDR2 YSLEER. This CDR3 region has 15 residues. V gave up 6 bases and J gave up 5 bases, with 19 bases separating them.